These T cell receptor beta chains were read from a single sample in a study of a mutant IDH1 vaccine in newly diagnosed glioma. Data came from immunoSEQ multiplex PCR; TCRdb stores just in-frame clones and leaves some out. This table holds over 30,000 clones, 75% to 95% found once. These TCRs' antigens remain unknown. Sequenced here: PBMCs, sampled from a glioma patient whose treatment included an IDH1 peptide vaccine. These receptors came from a woman between 35 and 50 years old with glioma. The conserved cysteine and the conserved F or W are not part of the CDR3 here. Each record gives: clone size, D gene, V gene, J gene, CDR3 length, CDR3 protein. The D gene is left open where the match is weak. Clone size appears in some rows only: once, few, many, or a class for an expanded clone.

abundance: once; d_gene: TRBD1; v_gene: TRBV5-1; j_gene: TRBJ1-4; len: 12; CDR3aa: ASSYGDRGEKLF
abundance: NA; d_gene: TRBD1; v_gene: TRBV6-1; j_gene: TRBJ2-5; len: 12; CDR3aa: ASIIQGPQETQY
abundance: NA; d_gene: TRBD1; v_gene: TRBV2; j_gene: TRBJ1-4; len: 13; CDR3aa: ASSEEGTGVEKLF
abundance: NA; d_gene: TRBD2; v_gene: TRBV28; j_gene: TRBJ2-7; len: 15; CDR3aa: ASNPFRKREGRYEQY
abundance: NA; d_gene: NA; v_gene: TRBV7-9; j_gene: TRBJ2-3; len: 14; CDR3aa: ASSSFEHHFTDTQY
abundance: NA; d_gene: NA; v_gene: TRBV14; j_gene: TRBJ2-2; len: 14; CDR3aa: ASSRRGITNTGELF
abundance: NA; d_gene: TRBD1; v_gene: TRBV14; j_gene: TRBJ1-6; len: 15; CDR3aa: ASSQWTGGSGNSPLH
abundance: NA; d_gene: TRBD2; v_gene: TRBV5-1; j_gene: TRBJ2-1; len: 14; CDR3aa: ASSSTTSGGGNEQF
abundance: once; d_gene: NA; v_gene: TRBV6-5; j_gene: TRBJ2-5; len: 12; CDR3aa: ASSDGVTQETQY
abundance: NA; d_gene: NA; v_gene: TRBV4-2; j_gene: TRBJ2-7; len: 13; CDR3aa: ASSQDHGVSYEQY
abundance: NA; d_gene: TRBD2; v_gene: TRBV5-1; j_gene: TRBJ2-3; len: 13; CDR3aa: ASSSGLAGGNTQY
abundance: NA; d_gene: NA; v_gene: TRBV7-8; j_gene: TRBJ1-6; len: 11; CDR3aa: ASSLAGEPPLH
abundance: NA; d_gene: TRBD1; v_gene: TRBV2; j_gene: TRBJ1-1; len: 12; CDR3aa: ASSPTGSNTEAF
abundance: NA; d_gene: NA; v_gene: TRBV21-1; j_gene: TRBJ2-7; len: 9; CDR3aa: ASSVPYEQY
abundance: NA; d_gene: TRBD2; v_gene: TRBV6-5; j_gene: TRBJ2-5; len: 13; CDR3aa: ASSYSVRGSETQY
abundance: NA; d_gene: NA; v_gene: TRBV23-1; j_gene: TRBJ1-5; len: 12; CDR3aa: ASPLGGFNQPQH
abundance: NA; d_gene: NA; v_gene: TRBV4-2; j_gene: TRBJ1-4; len: 13; CDR3aa: ASSHGGARDEKLF
abundance: NA; d_gene: NA; v_gene: TRBV7-8; j_gene: TRBJ2-7; len: 15; CDR3aa: ASSLRAAGSYSYEQY
abundance: NA; d_gene: NA; v_gene: TRBV5-1; j_gene: TRBJ1-1; len: 13; CDR3aa: ASSAEQTGRSEAF
abundance: NA; d_gene: TRBD1; v_gene: TRBV11-1; j_gene: TRBJ2-2; len: 11; CDR3aa: ASRGQGFGELF
abundance: NA; d_gene: NA; v_gene: TRBV28; j_gene: TRBJ1-1; len: 10; CDR3aa: ASSFGRTEAF
abundance: NA; d_gene: NA; v_gene: TRBV7-9; j_gene: TRBJ1-2; len: 13; CDR3aa: ASSLRGADLYGYT
abundance: once; d_gene: NA; v_gene: TRBV5-1; j_gene: TRBJ2-3; len: 13; CDR3aa: ASSFRGSSADTQY
abundance: NA; d_gene: TRBD1; v_gene: TRBV10-2; j_gene: TRBJ1-1; len: 11; CDR3aa: ASSLDRGTEAF
abundance: NA; d_gene: NA; v_gene: TRBV4-1; j_gene: TRBJ2-7; len: 13; CDR3aa: ASSQEIVSSYEQY
abundance: NA; d_gene: TRBD1; v_gene: TRBV7-2; j_gene: TRBJ1-5; len: 13; CDR3aa: ASSPSEGATLPQH
abundance: NA; d_gene: NA; v_gene: TRBV6-5; j_gene: TRBJ1-1; len: 11; CDR3aa: ASSKPRSPQAF
abundance: NA; d_gene: NA; v_gene: TRBV28; j_gene: TRBJ2-5; len: 11; CDR3aa: ASSLMRDGTQY
abundance: NA; d_gene: NA; v_gene: TRBV6-6; j_gene: TRBJ2-5; len: 11; CDR3aa: ASSYFSQETQY
abundance: NA; d_gene: NA; v_gene: TRBV4-1; j_gene: TRBJ2-4; len: 9; CDR3aa: ASSQGYIQY
abundance: NA; d_gene: NA; v_gene: TRBV5-1; j_gene: TRBJ2-7; len: 12; CDR3aa: ASSARDGTYEQY
abundance: NA; d_gene: NA; v_gene: TRBV27; j_gene: TRBJ1-2; len: 10; CDR3aa: ASSPQGDGYT
abundance: NA; d_gene: NA; v_gene: TRBV6-5; j_gene: TRBJ1-2; len: 13; CDR3aa: ASSYMGQSNYGYT
abundance: NA; d_gene: NA; v_gene: TRBV6-1; j_gene: TRBJ2-5; len: 11; CDR3aa: ASSGELAETQY
abundance: NA; d_gene: NA; v_gene: TRBV6-1; j_gene: TRBJ1-2; len: 13; CDR3aa: ASSERGRLFYGYT
abundance: NA; d_gene: TRBD2; v_gene: TRBV10-3; j_gene: TRBJ2-1; len: 12; CDR3aa: AAKAGGTYDEQF
abundance: NA; d_gene: NA; v_gene: TRBV4-1; j_gene: TRBJ1-2; len: 13; CDR3aa: ASSQGGSGNYGYT
abundance: NA; d_gene: NA; v_gene: TRBV15; j_gene: TRBJ2-2; len: 13; CDR3aa: ATSRSSRVTGELF
abundance: NA; d_gene: NA; v_gene: TRBV27; j_gene: TRBJ1-2; len: 13; CDR3aa: ASSLRGQSLDGYT
abundance: NA; d_gene: TRBD1; v_gene: TRBV10-3; j_gene: TRBJ2-3; len: 11; CDR3aa: AISETGADTQY
abundance: NA; d_gene: TRBD1; v_gene: TRBV29-1; j_gene: TRBJ2-7; len: 11; CDR3aa: SVGQGIGYEQY
abundance: NA; d_gene: NA; v_gene: TRBV4-3; j_gene: TRBJ1-1; len: 11; CDR3aa: ASSPQTNTEAF
abundance: NA; d_gene: NA; v_gene: TRBV7-9; j_gene: TRBJ2-7; len: 12; CDR3aa: ASSLGASSYEQY
abundance: NA; d_gene: NA; v_gene: TRBV5-6; j_gene: TRBJ2-5; len: 12; CDR3aa: ASSWPSGKETQY
abundance: NA; d_gene: TRBD2; v_gene: TRBV7-9; j_gene: TRBJ2-1; len: 15; CDR3aa: ASSFHLTSGVYNEQF
abundance: NA; d_gene: NA; v_gene: TRBV29-1; j_gene: TRBJ2-6; len: 14; CDR3aa: SDLMAGNSGANVLT
abundance: NA; d_gene: NA; v_gene: TRBV27; j_gene: TRBJ1-3; len: 13; CDR3aa: ASSLDGGSGNTIY
abundance: NA; d_gene: TRBD1; v_gene: TRBV6-5; j_gene: TRBJ2-1; len: 12; CDR3aa: ASGDRGFYNEQF
abundance: NA; d_gene: NA; v_gene: TRBV7-2; j_gene: TRBJ2-2; len: 12; CDR3aa: ASRPRTNTGELF
abundance: once; d_gene: TRBD2; v_gene: TRBV5-1; j_gene: TRBJ2-7; len: 13; CDR3aa: ASSPLAGGPYEQY
abundance: NA; d_gene: NA; v_gene: TRBV6-5; j_gene: TRBJ1-2; len: 12; CDR3aa: ASIPRGALYGYT
abundance: once; d_gene: TRBD2; v_gene: TRBV5-1; j_gene: TRBJ2-3; len: 14; CDR3aa: ASSLTSGVSTDTQY
abundance: NA; d_gene: NA; v_gene: TRBV7-8; j_gene: TRBJ2-1; len: 12; CDR3aa: ASSLQDGYNEQF
abundance: NA; d_gene: TRBD2; v_gene: TRBV9; j_gene: TRBJ2-2; len: 13; CDR3aa: ASSPRLAEAGELF
abundance: NA; d_gene: TRBD2; v_gene: TRBV7-9; j_gene: TRBJ2-5; len: 13; CDR3aa: ASSLGTSDGETQY
abundance: NA; d_gene: NA; v_gene: TRBV7-2; j_gene: TRBJ2-7; len: 13; CDR3aa: ASSFAGWSSYEQY
abundance: NA; d_gene: NA; v_gene: TRBV5-1; j_gene: TRBJ2-5; len: 13; CDR3aa: ASSLGGTYQETQY
abundance: NA; d_gene: TRBD1; v_gene: TRBV18; j_gene: TRBJ1-2; len: 12; CDR3aa: ASSPGQGAYGYT
abundance: once; d_gene: TRBD2; v_gene: TRBV2; j_gene: TRBJ2-7; len: 13; CDR3aa: ASTGTSVSSYEQY
abundance: once; d_gene: NA; v_gene: TRBV19; j_gene: TRBJ2-7; len: 11; CDR3aa: ASKSGAGLEQY